These 5 T cell receptor beta chains originate from one sample sequenced in a study of blood T cell repertoires in COVID-19. Here immunoSEQ multiplex PCR was the method, and the copy in TCRdb shows in-frame clones only, minus some. The sample consists of approximately 30,000 clones, around 92% of them appearing once. Specimen: peripheral blood. The origin of the receptors is a middle-aged woman with active or convalescent COVID-19.

The rearrangement joins TRBV3-1 (or the pseudogene TRBV3-2) to TRBJ2-7; perhaps TRBD1 as D (6 bases). The germline V and J ends were trimmed by 4 bases and 2 bases, with 9 bases remaining between them. Germline CDR1 LGHDT, CDR2 YNNKEL (reference sequence). The CDR3 contains 13 residues. This chain's CDR3 is CASSLPGAYEQYF. CDR3 bases: TGTGCCAGCAGCCTCCCAGGGGCCTACGAGCAGTACTTC.

The rearrangement uses TRBV28 and TRBJ2-2, with 10 bases identical to TRBD2. Unmatched junction bases numbered 6, after V lost 7 bases and J lost 7 bases. CDR1 MDHEN and CDR2 SYDVKM come from the germline V gene. This CDR3 contains 14 residues. CDR3: CASNLAGESGELFF. CDR3 in DNA: TGTGCCAGCAACCTAGCGGGAGAGAGCGGGGAGCTGTTTTTT.

This chain connects TRBV19 to TRBJ2-7, with 7 bases aligning to TRBD2. The CDR3 has 14 residues. Trimming removed 5 bases from V and 2 bases from J; junction bases left unmatched: 6. The germline V gene encodes CDR1 LNHDA and CDR2 SQIVND (reference sequence). CDR3 DNA: TGTGCCAGTAGTCCCGGGGGGTCTCCCTACGAGCAGTACTTC. Protein sequence: CASSPGGSPYEQYF.

This clone was seen a single time. J is TRBJ1-4 and V is TRBV28, with 8 bases aligning to TRBD1. Germline trimming cut 3 bases from V and 3 bases from J; bases unmatched to any gene: 6. The germline gives CDR1 MDHEN, CDR2 SYDVKM. The CDR3 has 16 residues. CDR3 residues: CASSFPSTGANEKLFF. CDR3 nucleotide sequence: TGTGCCAGCAGTTTCCCGTCGACAGGGGCTAATGAAAAACTGTTTTTT.

The CDR3: CSVEESGGAYTGELFF. The CDR3, as DNA: TGCAGCGTTGAAGAGTCCGGGGGGGCCTACACCGGGGAGCTGTTTTTT. The V and J genes are TRBV29-1 and TRBJ2-2; 8 bases match TRBD2. Trimming at V came to 0 bases and at J to 3 bases, leaving 6 bases not matched to a gene. The germline V gene has CDR1 SQVTM and CDR2 ANQGSEA. The CDR3 consists of 16 residues.